The 11 T cell receptor beta chains listed next were all sequenced from one sample in a study of identical twins. TCRdb reanalysed the 5' RACE reads using MiXCR and keeps one entry per CDR3 protein. The sample contains hundreds of thousands of distinct CDR3 sequences, around a tenth of which appear only once. Sequenced input: memory (CD45RO+) T cells sorted from blood. The source is a woman aged 18 to 35 in good health.

This clonotype was seen a handful of times. This chain joins TRBV12-3 or TRBV12-4 and TRBJ2-5, with 8 bases lining up with TRBD1. The CDR3 loop spans 15 amino acids. V shed 3 bases, J shed 6 bases, and the junction held 9 bases outside the gene matches. The CDR3 protein is CASSFRPGGSQTQYF. CDR3 nucleotides: TGTGCCAGCAGTTTTCGGCCAGGGGGCAGTCAGACCCAGTACTTC.

This rearrangement joins TRBV19 to TRBJ2-3; TRBD1 matches 7 bases. With 6 bases clipped from V and 10 bases from J, the junction kept 16 bases outside the gene matches. CDR1 is LNHDA and CDR2 is SQIVND in the germline V gene (reference sequence). CDR3 length: 15 residues. The CDR3, as DNA: TGTGCCAGTAGCTACCCGGGACAGATAACCGGGGCGCAGTATTTT. Residues: CASSYPGQITGAQYF.

The chain is built from TRBV18 and TRBJ2-3, with TRBD1 matching 9 bases. Germline V lookup: CDR1 KGHSH, CDR2 LQKENI. V gave up 3 bases and J gave up 7 bases; unmatched junction bases: 8. The CDR3 length is 15 residues. The CDR3 nucleotides read TGTGCCAGCTCACCGACGGGACAGGGCACTCATACGCAGTATTTT. Translating it yields CASSPTGQGTHTQYF.

This chain links TRBV6-1 with TRBJ2-7; tentatively, D is TRBD2 (6 bases). CDR3 size: 17 residues. CDR1 and CDR2 from the germline V gene are MNHNS and SASEGT. V lost 5 bases and J 0 bases, leaving 20 bases between the germline ends. CDR3 in DNA: TGTGCCAGCAGTCTAAATAGACTAGGGACGAGCTCCTACGAGCAGTACTTC. It codes for CASSLNRLGTSSYEQYF.

About this clonotype: Germline is not matched at one junction end, which may reflect a read error. As DNA, the CDR3 is TGTGCTAGCAGCTTAGAGCAGAGCTACGAGCAGTACTTC. As protein: CASSLEQSYEQYF. This rearrangement joins TRBV7-7 to TRBJ2-7; D not certain. CDR3 size: 13 residues. Germline lookup yields CDR1 SSHAT and CDR2 FNYEAQ (reference sequence).

This clonotype was seen a handful of times. The chain is built from TRBV5-1 and TRBJ2-7; 8 bases are a match to TRBD2. Trimming cost V 2 bases and J 2 bases; bases outside gene matches: 3. The CDR3 has 14 residues. Germline V gene data show CDR1 as SGHRS and CDR2 as YFSETQ. The CDR3 sequence: CASSFRGGTYEQYF. For the CDR3, the DNA is TGCGCCAGCAGCTTCCGCGGGGGGACCTACGAGCAGTACTTC.

This clonotype showed up many times. This chain joins TRBV6-5 and TRBJ2-2; D possibly matches TRBD1 or TRBD2 (5 bases each). V lost 0 bases, J lost 7 bases, and 12 bases lay in between. The CDR3 runs to 15 residues. CDR1 and CDR2 (germline): MNHEY, SVGAGI. CDR3 sequence: CASSYSIVGGGELFF. The DNA for the CDR3 is TGTGCCAGCAGTTACTCGATTGTTGGGGGCGGGGAGCTGTTTTTT.

V and J are TRBV18 and TRBJ1-1; D call uncertain. The germline V gene has CDR1 KGHSH and CDR2 LQKENI. Deletions cut 1 base from V and 1 base from J, with 4 bases between. The CDR3 is 13 amino acids. The CDR3 region has the DNA TGTGCCAGCTCACCACAGAAGAACACTGAAGCTTTCTTT. Protein sequence: CASSPQKNTEAFF.

The V call is TRBV9, the J call TRBJ1-1; D gene ambiguous. This CDR3 comprises 12 residues. Germline V gene lookup returns CDR1 SGDLS and CDR2 YYNGEE. V was pared by 5 bases and J by 7 bases, with 12 bases between. CDR3 coding DNA: TGTGCCAGCAGTGACTCGTGGGATGAAGCTTTCTTT. Its protein is CASSDSWDEAFF.

This clonotype appeared a few times. CDR3 amino acids: CASSLDSGGVTDTQYF. The CDR3 DNA reads as TGCGCCAGCAGCTTGGATAGCGGGGGGGTCACAGATACGCAGTATTTT. The chain carries TRBV5-1 and TRBJ2-3; TRBD2 agrees at 11 bases. V was clipped by 0 bases and J by 2 bases; unmatched bases: 2. CDR3 length: 16 residues. Germline assignment: CDR1 SGHRS and CDR2 YFSETQ.

This clonotype has a handful of counts. The chain couples TRBV6-2 or TRBV6-3 to TRBJ2-5; 8 bases align to TRBD2. CDR3 size: 15 residues. Germline V CDR1 and CDR2: MNHEY, SVGEGT. The ends lost 6 bases at V and 2 bases at J; junction bases unmatched: 8. The CDR3 spells CASSRGRTQQETQYF. The DNA of the CDR3 is TGTGCCAGCAGCCGCGGGAGGACCCAGCAAGAGACCCAGTACTTC.